This TCR beta chain was identified in a study of shared clonotypes between healthy human individuals. This table comes from immunoSEQ multiplex PCR, and its TCRdb copy is limited to in-frame clones, with some not included. The table has more than 2,000,000 clones, around 90% seen once. V dropped 0 bases and J dropped 4 bases, with 17 bases sitting between them. The CDR3 consists of 17 residues. Germline values: CDR1 SGHNT, CDR2 YYREEE (reference sequence). This receptor was identified in a man in his late teens or twenties in good health. The V and J genes are TRBV5-4 and TRBJ1-3; tentatively, D is TRBD1 (6 bases). The sample consisted of naive CD4+ T cells sorted from blood. The sample's subset: CD45RA+ positively selected. This CDR3 is CASSLGHTGLVGNTIYF. The CDR3, as DNA: TGTGCCAGCAGCTTGGGTCATACAGGGCTTGTCGGAAACACCATATATTTT. Supplemented by reference TRBV5-4 and TRBJ1-3, the full variable domain reads ETGVTQSPTHLIKTRGQQVTLRCSSQSGHNTVSWYQQALGQGPQFIFQYYREEENGRGNFPPRFSGLQFPNYSSELNVNALELDDSALYLCASSLGHTGLVGNTIYFGEGSWLTVV.